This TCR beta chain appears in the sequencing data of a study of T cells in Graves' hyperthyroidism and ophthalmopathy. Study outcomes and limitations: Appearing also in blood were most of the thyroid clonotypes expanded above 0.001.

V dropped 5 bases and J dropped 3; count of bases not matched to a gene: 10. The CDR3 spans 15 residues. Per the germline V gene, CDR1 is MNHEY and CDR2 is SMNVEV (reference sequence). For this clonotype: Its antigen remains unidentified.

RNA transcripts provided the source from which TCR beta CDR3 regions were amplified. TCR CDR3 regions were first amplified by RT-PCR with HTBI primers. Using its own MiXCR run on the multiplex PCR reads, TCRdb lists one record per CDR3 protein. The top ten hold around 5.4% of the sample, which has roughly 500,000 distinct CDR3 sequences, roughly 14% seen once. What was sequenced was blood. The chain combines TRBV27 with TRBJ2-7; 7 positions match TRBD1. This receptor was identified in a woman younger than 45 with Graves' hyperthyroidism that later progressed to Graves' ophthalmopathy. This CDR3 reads CASSVTGVGLYEQYF. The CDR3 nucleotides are TGTGCCAGCAGTGTAACAGGGGTGGGTCTCTACGAGCAGTACTTC.